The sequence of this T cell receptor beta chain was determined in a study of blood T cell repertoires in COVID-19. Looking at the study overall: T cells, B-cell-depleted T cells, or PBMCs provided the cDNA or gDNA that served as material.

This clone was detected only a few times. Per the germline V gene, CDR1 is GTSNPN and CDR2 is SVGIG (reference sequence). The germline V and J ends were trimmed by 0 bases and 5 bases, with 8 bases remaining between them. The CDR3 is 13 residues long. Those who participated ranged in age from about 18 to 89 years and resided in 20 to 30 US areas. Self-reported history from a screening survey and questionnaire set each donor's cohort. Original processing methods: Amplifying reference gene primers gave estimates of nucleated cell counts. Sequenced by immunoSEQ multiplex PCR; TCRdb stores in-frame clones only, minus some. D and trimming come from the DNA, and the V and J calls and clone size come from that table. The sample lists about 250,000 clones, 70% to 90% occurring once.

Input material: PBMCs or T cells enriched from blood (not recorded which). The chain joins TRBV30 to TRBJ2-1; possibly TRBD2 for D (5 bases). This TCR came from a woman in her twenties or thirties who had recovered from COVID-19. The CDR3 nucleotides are TGTGCCTGGAGTGTAGGACTTCACAATGAGCAGTTCTTC. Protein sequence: CAWSVGLHNEQFF.